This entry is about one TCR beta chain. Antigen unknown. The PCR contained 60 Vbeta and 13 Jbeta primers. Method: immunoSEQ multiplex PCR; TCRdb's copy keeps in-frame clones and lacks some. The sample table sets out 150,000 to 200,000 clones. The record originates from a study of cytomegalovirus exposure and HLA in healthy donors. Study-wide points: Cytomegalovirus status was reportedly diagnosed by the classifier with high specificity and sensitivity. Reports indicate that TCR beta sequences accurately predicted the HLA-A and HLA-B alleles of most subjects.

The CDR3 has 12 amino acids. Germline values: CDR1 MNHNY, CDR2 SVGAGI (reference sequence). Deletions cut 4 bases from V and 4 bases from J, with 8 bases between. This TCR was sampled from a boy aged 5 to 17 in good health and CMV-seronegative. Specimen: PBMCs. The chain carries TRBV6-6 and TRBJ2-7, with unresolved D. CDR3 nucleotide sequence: TGTGCCAGCAGTTCCAATACTTACGAGCAGTACTTC. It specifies CASSSNTYEQYF.